This TCR beta chain was profiled in a study of shared clonotypes between healthy human individuals. Study conclusions and caveats: Having only a few donors restricted how much genetic and exposure-history diversity was captured. Clonotypes not shared had lower generation probabilities than those common to all four donors.

J gave up 1 base and V 6 bases, and 9 bases lay outside the gene matches. Germline CDR1 reads MDHEN; CDR2 reads SYDVKM. The CDR3 spans 16 residues. TCRdb's table, derived via immunoSEQ multiplex PCR, lists solely in-frame clones and lacks some. The data hold some 2.4 million clones, with over 85% observed a single time. On this clone itself: No antigen is known for it.

This clonotype originated in a man aged 18-30 years in good health. Some clones in this sample may be carry-over from other donors' samples. Sequencing was done on a sample of naive CD4+ T cells from PBMCs. Sample subset: CD45RA+ positively selected. The V call is TRBV28, the J call TRBJ2-3; 8 bases line up with TRBD2. DNA of the CDR3: TGTGCCAGCAGCTACCCTAGAGCGGGGGGCACAGATACGCAGTATTTT. This translates into CASSYPRAGGTDTQYF.